The 12 T cell receptor beta chains given below trace back to one sample, sequenced in a study of blood T cell repertoires in COVID-19. Profiling relied on immunoSEQ multiplex PCR, and the TCRdb table lists in-frame clones only, not all of them. The table has around 80,000 clones, 65% to 90% seen once. Sequencing input: peripheral blood. The receptors here all came from a man aged 45-60 years with COVID-19, enrolled during active disease.

This chain uses TRBV2 with TRBJ1-5; D remains unclear. Germline values: CDR1 SNHLY, CDR2 FYNNEI. V was clipped by 0 bases and J by 7 bases, with 13 bases between them. The CDR3 consists of 15 residues. In DNA, the CDR3 is TGTGCCAGCAGTGAAGCGCTTTTGAAGCGGCAGCCCCAGCATTTT. It is translated as CASSEALLKRQPQHF.

This chain uses TRBV15 with TRBJ2-7, with 9 bases matching TRBD1. The CDR3 spans 15 residues. The J segment lost 1 base and the V segment lost 2 bases, leaving 3 bases of the junction unmatched. Germline-derived CDR1 and CDR2 are LNHNV and YYDKDF (reference sequence). CDR3 sequence reads: CATSRTGQGSYEQYF. CDR3 coding DNA: TGTGCCACCAGCAGAACGGGACAGGGATCCTACGAGCAGTACTTC.

V gene TRBV6-5 combines with J gene TRBJ2-2, with 8 bases fitting TRBD2. Trimming removed 6 bases from V and 6 bases from J; junction bases left unmatched: 6. CDR1 and CDR2 (germline): MNHEY, SVGAGI. The CDR3 has 14 amino acids. The CDR3 DNA is TGTGCCAGCAGGGTTCGGGGGGGCCCCGGGGAGCTGTTTTTT. Translating gives CASRVRGGPGELFF.

The genes are TRBV21-1 and TRBJ2-7; the D segment call TRBD2 is taken from the table without a DNA check. TRBV21-1 is a pseudogene locus. The CDR3 is made up of 14 amino acids. CDR3 nucleotide sequence: TGTGCCAGCAGACTACAAGAGGTTACCAGCGAGCAGTACTTC. Its translation: CASRLQEVTSEQYF.

The chain couples TRBV27 to TRBJ2-1, with TRBD2 identical over 9 bases. This CDR3 comprises 15 residues. From germline, CDR1 is MNHEY and CDR2 SMNVEV (reference sequence). After removal of 3 bases from V and 4 bases from J, the junction contained 4 bases not matched to a gene. The CDR3 spells CASSFEGLAYNEQFF. The CDR3 region has the DNA TGTGCCAGCAGTTTTGAGGGACTAGCTTACAATGAGCAGTTCTTC.

The rearrangement links TRBV19 to TRBJ2-7, with 9 bases lining up with TRBD1. Per germline, CDR1 LNHDA and CDR2 SQIVND (reference sequence). J was trimmed by 7 bases and V by 2 bases; bases with no gene match: 9. The CDR3 runs 15 residues. CDR3 bases: TGTGCCAGTAGTATACCGTACAGGGGGCAAGAAGAGCAGTACTTC. Translating it yields CASSIPYRGQEEQYF.

This clone occurred once. As DNA, the CDR3 is TGTGCCAGCAGTGGGACAGGGATGACCAATCAGCCCCAGCATTTT. As protein: CASSGTGMTNQPQHF. The chain has TRBV2 and TRBJ1-5; 8 bases are shared with TRBD1. The germline CDR1 and CDR2 sequences are SNHLY and FYNNEI. The CDR3 runs 15 residues. J lost 3 bases, V lost 4 bases, and 5 bases had no gene match. The variable domain in full, with the rest retrieved from reference TRBV2 and TRBJ1-5, is EPEVTQTPSHQVTQMGQEVILRCVPISNHLYFYWYRQILGQKVEFLVSFYNNEISEKSEIFDDQFSVERPDGSNFTLKIRSTKLEDSAMYFCASSGTGMTNQPQHFGDGTRLSIL.

J is TRBJ1-1 and V is TRBV5-6, with D possibly matching TRBD1 (6 bases). This CDR3 spans 14 amino acids. Germline assignment: CDR1 SGHDT and CDR2 YYEEEE. Trimming stripped 3 bases from V and 8 bases from J, with 17 bases between. CDR3 sequence (DNA): TGTGCCAGCAGCTACGGACAGAGCCGAGGAGAAGCTTTCTTT. Residues: CASSYGQSRGEAFF.

J is TRBJ2-3 and V is TRBV27, with 13 bases that match TRBD2. Per germline, CDR1 MNHEY and CDR2 SMNVEV (reference sequence). The CDR3 runs 18 residues. The trim removed 5 bases at V and 3 bases at J, leaving 11 bases unmatched. CDR3 amino acids: CASSPAPGLAGITDTQYF. CDR3 in DNA: TGTGCCAGCAGTCCCGCGCCGGGACTAGCGGGAATTACAGATACGCAGTATTTT.

J is TRBJ1-1 and V is TRBV24-1; the match to TRBD1 covers 7 bases. CDR1 is KGHDR and CDR2 is SFDVKD in the germline V gene. J gave up 6 bases and V 6 bases, and 6 bases lay outside the gene matches. There are 13 residues in the CDR3. CDR3 in DNA: TGTGCCACCAGTTCCGACAGGGAGGCTGAAGCTTTCTTT. Protein: CATSSDREAEAFF.

V usage is TRBV5-1 and J usage is TRBJ2-7, with 12 bases fitting TRBD2. V lost 7 bases to trimming and J lost 2 bases; unmatched junction nucleotides: 1. Germline V gene sequence: CDR1 SGHRS, CDR2 YFSETQ. The CDR3 has 13 residues. The CDR3: CASRLAGAYEQYF. The CDR3 region has the DNA TGCGCCAGCCGACTAGCGGGAGCCTACGAGCAGTACTTC.

This sequence joins TRBV6-5 and TRBJ2-7, with TRBD1 identical over 10 bases. This CDR3 region has 14 residues. V shed 2 bases, J shed 4 bases, and the junction held 2 bases outside the gene matches. The germline CDR1 and CDR2 sequences are MNHEY and SVGAGI. CDR3: CASSYGGQGYEQYF. The CDR3 DNA reads TGTGCCAGCAGTTACGGGGGACAGGGGTACGAGCAGTACTTC.